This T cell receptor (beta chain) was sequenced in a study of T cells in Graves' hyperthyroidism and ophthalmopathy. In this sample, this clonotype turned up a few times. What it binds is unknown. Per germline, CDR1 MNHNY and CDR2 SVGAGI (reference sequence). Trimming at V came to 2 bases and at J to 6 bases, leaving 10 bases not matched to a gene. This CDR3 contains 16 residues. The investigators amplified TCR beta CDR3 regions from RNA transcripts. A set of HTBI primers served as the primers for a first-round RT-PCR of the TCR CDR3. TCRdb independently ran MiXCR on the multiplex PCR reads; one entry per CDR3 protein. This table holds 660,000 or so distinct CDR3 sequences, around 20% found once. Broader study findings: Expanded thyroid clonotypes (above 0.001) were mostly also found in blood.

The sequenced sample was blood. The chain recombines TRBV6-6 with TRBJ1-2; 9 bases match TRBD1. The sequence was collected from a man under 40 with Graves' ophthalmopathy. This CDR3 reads CASSYGTGYEGDGYTF. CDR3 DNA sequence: TGTGCCAGCAGTTACGGGACAGGGTATGAAGGGGATGGCTACACCTTC.